The 7 T cell receptor beta chains in this list originate from one sample, sequenced in a study of T cell changes during pregnancy in multiple sclerosis. Sequenced by immunoSEQ multiplex PCR; TCRdb stores in-frame clones only, minus some. This sample has 35,000 to 40,000 clones, with approximately 90% found just once. The specimen comprised CD4+ T cells from peripheral blood mononuclear cells, sampled in the third trimester of pregnancy. The receptors here all came from a female donor with multiple sclerosis, enrolled in a pregnancy study.

The chain joins TRBV18 to TRBJ1-5; D unresolved. CDR1 and CDR2 from the germline V gene are KGHSH and LQKENI. This CDR3 region has 14 residues. The V end was cut by 3 bases, the J end by 0 bases, with 6 bases between. The CDR3 DNA sequence: TGTGCCAGCTCACCGGCGGATAGCAATCAGCCCCAGCATTTT. Encoded protein: CASSPADSNQPQHF.

The gene calls are TRBV25-1 and TRBJ1-4; TRBD1 aligns across 10 bases. The V segment lost 7 bases and the J segment 7 bases; nucleotides outside the gene matches: 3. The CDR3 has 13 amino acids. Germline assignment: CDR1 MGHDK and CDR2 SYGVNS. This CDR3 reads CASTRDRGEKLFF. The CDR3 DNA reads as TGTGCCAGCACCCGGGACAGGGGTGAAAAACTGTTTTTT. Full variable domain (outside the CDR3, taken from reference TRBV25-1 and TRBJ1-4): EADIYQTPRYLVIGTGKKITLECSQTMGHDKMYWYQQDPGMELHLIHYSYGVNSTEKGDLSSESTVSRIRTEHFPLTLESARPSHTSQYLCASTRDRGEKLFFGSGTQLSVL.

The chain combines TRBV5-1 with TRBJ2-5; maybe TRBD1 (6 bases). With 2 bases removed from V and 0 bases from J, the gap between germline ends came to 8 bases. The CDR3 loop spans 14 amino acids. Germline V CDR1 and CDR2: SGHRS, YFSETQ. CDR3 sequence reads: CASSLQGNQETQYF. Here the CDR3 DNA reads TGCGCCAGCAGCTTACAGGGAAACCAAGAGACCCAGTACTTC. Complete variable domain (other parts from reference TRBV5-1 and TRBJ2-5): KAGVTQTPRYLIKTRGQQVTLSCSPISGHRSVSWYQQTPGQGLQFLFEYFSETQRNKGNFPGRFSGRQFSNSRSEMNVSTLELGDSALYLCASSLQGNQETQYFGPGTRLLVL.

This clone was found once. This chain uses TRBV4-3 with TRBJ2-4, with D tentatively TRBD1 (5 bases). V dropped 0 bases and J dropped 7 bases, with 22 bases sitting between them. CDR1 is LGHNA and CDR2 is YSLEER in the germline V gene. The CDR3 contains 18 residues. CDR3 loop: CASSQDSRGGRAANIQYF. The CDR3 DNA follows: TGCGCCAGCAGCCAAGATTCAAGGGGCGGCCGCGCTGCGAACATTCAGTACTTC.

Concerning this clone: Lacking the conserved final phenylalanine or tryptophan, this CDR3 likely reflects a read error. The DNA is left out, because the CDR3 cannot be placed on it with certainty; the CDR3 is given as TCRdb lists it. The chain joins TRBV5-5 to TRBJ2-7; the table's D call, TRBD1, was not checked against the DNA. 12 amino acids form the CDR3, both terminal residues included. From germline, CDR1 is SGHKS and CDR2 YYEKEE (reference sequence). CDR3 sequence reads: CASSLDDRDRAI.

The V and J genes are TRBV18 and TRBJ2-5; TRBD2 matches at 8 bases. The CDR3 has 16 amino acids. Germline V gene lookup returns CDR1 KGHSH and CDR2 LQKENI. The junction had 10 bases not matched to a gene; V was cut back by 2 bases and J by 5 bases. This CDR3 is CASSPSASGRGETQYF. In DNA, the CDR3 is TGTGCCAGCTCACCATCGGCAAGCGGGAGAGGGGAGACCCAGTACTTC. Full variable domain (missing parts from reference TRBV18 and TRBJ2-5): NAGVMQNPRHLVRRRGQEARLRCSPMKGHSHVYWYRQLPEEGLKFMVYLQKENIIDESGMPKERFSAEFPKEGPSILRIQQVVRGDSAAYFCASSPSASGRGETQYFGPGTRLLVL.

V usage is TRBV6-6 and J usage is TRBJ1-1, with a weak D call TRBD1 (5 bases). CDR1 and CDR2 (germline): MNHNY, SVGAGI (reference sequence). The CDR3 loop spans 14 amino acids. Trimming removed 5 bases from V and 4 bases from J, with 14 bases in between. CDR3: CASSPLGGVTEAFF. Written as DNA, the CDR3 is TGTGCCAGCAGTCCATTGGGGGGAGTCACTGAAGCTTTCTTT.